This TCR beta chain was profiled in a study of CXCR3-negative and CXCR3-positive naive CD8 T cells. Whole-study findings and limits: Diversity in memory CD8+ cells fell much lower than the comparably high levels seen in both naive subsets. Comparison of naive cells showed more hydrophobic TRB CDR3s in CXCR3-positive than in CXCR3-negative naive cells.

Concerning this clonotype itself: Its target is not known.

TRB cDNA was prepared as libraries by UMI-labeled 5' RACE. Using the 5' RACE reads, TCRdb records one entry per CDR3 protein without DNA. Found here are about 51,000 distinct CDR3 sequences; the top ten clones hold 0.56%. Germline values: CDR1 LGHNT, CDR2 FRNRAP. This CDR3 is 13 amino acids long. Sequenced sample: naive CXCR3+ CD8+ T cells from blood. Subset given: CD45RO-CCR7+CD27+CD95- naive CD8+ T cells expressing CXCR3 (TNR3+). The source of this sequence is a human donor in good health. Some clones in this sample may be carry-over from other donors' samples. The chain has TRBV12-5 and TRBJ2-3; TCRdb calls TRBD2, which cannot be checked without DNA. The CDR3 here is CASIAGGRDTQYF.